This note documents a single T cell receptor beta chain sequence. Here immunoSEQ multiplex PCR was the method, and the copy in TCRdb shows in-frame clones only, minus some. Counted here are 150,000 to 250,000 clones, roughly four fifths occurring once; the ten biggest clones make up roughly 12%. Living in 24 US areas, the participants were between 18 and 89 years of age. The data were taken from a study of blood T cell repertoires in COVID-19. There are 12 residues in the CDR3. The germline CDR1 and CDR2 sequences are MGHDK and SYGVNS. V lost 5 bases, J lost 1 base, and 4 bases lay in between. The clonotype originates from a man aged 35 to 55 who had recovered from COVID-19. The sequencing input was PBMCs or T cells enriched from blood (not recorded which). The chain joins TRBV25-1 to TRBJ2-3; D is ambiguous. The CDR3 DNA reads TGTGCCAGCAGTCAGGGCACAGATACGCAGTATTTT. Residues: CASSQGTDTQYF. The variable domain in full, completed from reference TRBV25-1 and TRBJ2-3, reads EADIYQTPRYLVIGTGKKITLECSQTMGHDKMYWYQQDPGMELHLIHYSYGVNSTEKGDLSSESTVSRIRTEHFPLTLESARPSHTSQYLCASSQGTDTQYFGPGTRLTVL.